The 13 T cell receptor beta chains given below trace back to one sample, sequenced in a study of PD-1 blockade in classical Hodgkin lymphoma. Method: immunoSEQ multiplex PCR; TCRdb's copy keeps in-frame clones and lacks some. The sample includes about 21,000 clones, 68% of them seen just once. Relapses following autologous stem cell transplantation were seen in all patients, with brentuximab vedotin exposure varying. The source material was peripheral blood mononuclear cells (PBMCs), sampled at baseline. Receptors were obtained from a human donor with classical Hodgkin lymphoma.

The chain is built from TRBV20-1 and TRBJ2-1; D is perhaps TRBD2 (5 bases). Germline CDR1 is DFQATT and CDR2 is SNEGSKA (reference sequence). The CDR3 covers 11 residues. Between the trimmed V and J ends, which lost 1 base and 10 bases, there was a span of 8 bases. CDR3 bases: TGCAGTGCTAGAGTCGAGCGGGAGCAGTTCTTC. This codes for CSARVEREQFF.

This CDR3 is CASSFGVTIQETQYF. In DNA, the CDR3 is TGCGCCAGCAGCTTTGGAGTGACGATCCAAGAGACCCAGTACTTC. This chain links TRBV5-1 with TRBJ2-5; D not resolved. Germline V gene data show CDR1 as SGHRS and CDR2 as YFSETQ. V was trimmed by 2 bases and J by 1 base, leaving 12 bases between them. This CDR3 comprises 15 residues.

The chain combines TRBV19 with TRBJ2-1, with D hard to call. CDR3 length equals 16 residues. The germline CDR1 and CDR2 sequences are LNHDA and SQIVND (reference sequence). V shed 3 bases and J shed 4 bases, with 16 bases lying between them. This CDR3 reads CASSIKTERRYNEQFF. CDR3 sequence (DNA): TGTGCCAGTAGTATTAAGACGGAAAGGCGATACAATGAGCAGTTCTTC.

The chain uses TRBV29-1 and TRBJ2-7; no firm D call. Germline V gene sequence: CDR1 SQVTM, CDR2 ANQGSEA. This CDR3 contains 11 residues. V lost 2 bases to trimming and J lost 3 bases, with 5 bases between them. The CDR3 DNA follows: TGCAGCGTTGAACTAAGCTACGAGCAGTACTTC. Translation gives CSVELSYEQYF.

V usage is TRBV19 and J usage is TRBJ1-4, with a weak D call TRBD1 (5 bases). V lost 5 bases and J lost 3, with 7 bases in between. Per the germline V gene, CDR1 is LNHDA and CDR2 is SQIVND (reference sequence). The CDR3 extends over 13 amino acids. In DNA form, the CDR3 reads TGTGCCAGTAGTGGCAGGGCTAATGAAAAACTGTTTTTT. It codes for CASSGRANEKLFF. Combining the CDR3 with reference TRBV19 and TRBJ1-4 gives the whole variable domain DGGITQSPKYLFRKEGQNVTLSCEQNLNHDAMYWYRQDPGQGLRLIYYSQIVNDFQKGDIAEGYSVSREKKESFPLTVTSAQKNPTAFYLCASSGRANEKLFFGSGTQLSVL.

The chain uses TRBV19 and TRBJ1-5, with a possible D match to TRBD1 (5 bases). V was pared by 3 bases and J by 7 bases, with 19 bases between. This CDR3 is 16 amino acids long. Germline V gene lookup returns CDR1 LNHDA and CDR2 SQIVND (reference sequence). Here the CDR3 DNA reads TGTGCCAGTAGTATTCCCGGCTCCGGGGGTTTGCAGCCCCAGCATTTT. Its protein is CASSIPGSGGLQPQHF.

The chain uses TRBV9 and TRBJ2-5, with 9 bases matching TRBD2. In germline, CDR1 is SGDLS, CDR2 YYNGEE. The junction had 7 bases not matched to a gene; V was cut back by 5 bases and J by 5 bases. This CDR3 has 14 residues. The CDR3 nucleotides are TGTGCCAGCAGTTCGGCGGGGGGGCGGGAGACCCAGTACTTC. Translation gives CASSSAGGRETQYF.

The rearrangement joins TRBV6-1 to TRBJ2-2; 7 bases line up with TRBD2. The CDR3 length is 15 residues. Trimming removed 8 bases from V and 2 bases from J; junction bases left unmatched: 8. CDR1 and CDR2 (germline): MNHNS, SASEGT. The CDR3 region has the DNA TGTGCCAGCCACACGGGGGGAACTAACACCGGGGAGCTGTTTTTT. Protein sequence: CASHTGGTNTGELFF.

Regarding this clone: Distinct nucleotide sequences in the sample also encode this CDR3. The chain joins TRBV29-1 to TRBJ1-2, with a tentative D call TRBD1 (6 bases). V gave up 1 base and J gave up 5 bases, with 14 bases separating them. The CDR3 covers 14 residues. Germline loops: CDR1 SQVTM, CDR2 ANQGSEA. Written as DNA, the CDR3 is TGCAGCGTTGAAGGTAACGGCAGGGGATATGGCTACACCTTC. This encodes CSVEGNGRGYGYTF.

V gene TRBV6-6 combines with J gene TRBJ1-2; D is perhaps TRBD1 (6 bases). Between the trimmed V and J ends, which lost 6 bases and 4 bases, there was a span of 18 bases. Germline V lookup: CDR1 MNHNY, CDR2 SVGAGI (reference sequence). This CDR3 region has 15 residues. Here the CDR3 DNA reads TGTGCCAGCAGCAATCGACAGACAGGATCCTATGGCTACACCTTC. This codes for CASSNRQTGSYGYTF.

This chain joins TRBV2 and TRBJ2-7; unclear D gene. Looked up from germline, CDR1 is SNHLY and CDR2 is FYNNEI. V was pared by 6 bases and J by 12 bases, with 18 bases between. The CDR3 totals 12 residues. The CDR3 nucleotides read TGTGCCAGCAGGCCCCCCATCGGAAGACTGTACTTC. Residues: CASRPPIGRLYF.

This chain joins TRBV6-5 and TRBJ2-7; 12 bases match TRBD1. The CDR3 is 15 amino acids. The V gene's germline CDR1 is MNHEY and CDR2 SVGAGI. Trimming removed 4 bases from V and 6 bases from J; junction bases left unmatched: 7. CDR3 nucleotide sequence: TGTGCCAGCAGTTCCTCCGGGACAGGGGGCCGCGAGCAGTACTTC. Protein product: CASSSSGTGGREQYF.

On this clone itself: This same CDR3 is encoded by further DNA sequences in the sample. V gene TRBV6-1 combines with J gene TRBJ1-5; TRBD1 matches at 10 bases. Germline trimming cut 6 bases from V and 6 bases from J; bases unmatched to any gene: 2. From germline, CDR1 is MNHNS and CDR2 SASEGT. The CDR3 runs 13 residues. The CDR3 DNA follows: TGTGCCAGCAGCGGGACAGGGGTTCAGCCCCAGCATTTT. Encoded protein: CASSGTGVQPQHF.